One and the same sample provided the 23 T cell receptor beta chains below, sequenced in a study of response to subunit inactivated influenza vaccine. MiXCR, applied by TCRdb to the RT-PCR reads, yields one record per CDR3 protein. The sample shows about 480,000 distinct CDR3 sequences, about an eighth of them seen only once. The material sequenced was PBMCs from blood, taken 45 days after vaccination. The receptors shown here come from a middle-aged man who received an inactivated influenza vaccine.

This clonotype came up a few times. The CDR3 DNA is TGCAGTGGAGGAAACAGGGGACTAAAAGAGACCCAGTACTTC. Translating gives CSGGNRGLKETQYF. The J gene is TRBJ2-5, the V gene TRBV20-1, with D perhaps TRBD1 or TRBD2 (7 bases each). This CDR3 is 14 amino acids long. Trimming cost V 7 bases and J 3 bases, with 18 bases left between them. Germline-derived CDR1 and CDR2 are DFQATT and SNEGSKA (reference sequence).

The V and J genes are TRBV21-1 and TRBJ1-1; the DNA was not used to check the table's D call, TRBD1. TRBV21-1 is classified as a pseudogene. The CDR3 extends over 15 amino acids. The CDR3 sequence: CASSQRDRLNTEAFF. The CDR3 DNA reads TGTGCCAGCAGCCAAAGGGACAGATTGAACACTGAAGCTTTCTTT.

The rearrangement uses TRBV11-2 and TRBJ2-7; 9 nucleotides line up with TRBD1. The CDR3 consists of 15 residues. Per germline, CDR1 SGHAT and CDR2 FQNNGV. With V trimmed by 4 bases and J by 3 bases, 7 bases remained unmatched. The CDR3 bases are TGTGCCAGCAGCTCCGGGACAGGGACCTTCTACGAGCAGTACTTC. It specifies CASSSGTGTFYEQYF.

This clonotype has more than one count but fewer than ten. V usage is TRBV11-1 and J usage is TRBJ2-2, with TRBD2 matching 10 bases. Germline V lookup: CDR1 SGHAT, CDR2 FQDESV (reference sequence). Germline trimming cut 5 bases from V and 6 bases from J; bases unmatched to any gene: 9. The CDR3 extends over 16 amino acids. The CDR3 sequence: CASSPNPSGSPGELFF. The CDR3 DNA follows: TGTGCCAGCAGCCCTAATCCTAGCGGGAGCCCCGGGGAGCTGTTTTTT.

The sample holds a few counts of this clonotype. The chain uses TRBV6-5 and TRBJ2-1, with D tentatively TRBD2 (5 bases). V was trimmed by 0 bases and J by 6 bases, leaving 12 bases between them. The CDR3 has 15 residues. Germline lookup yields CDR1 MNHEY and CDR2 SVGAGI. The CDR3 reads CASSYSIAPGNEQFF. CDR3 DNA sequence: TGTGCCAGCAGTTACTCGATAGCGCCCGGCAATGAGCAGTTCTTC.

The table lists this clonotype with many counts. The V gene is TRBV7-8, the J gene TRBJ1-6; possible D gene TRBD1, 6 bases. V lost 5 bases, J lost 6 bases, and 14 bases lay in between. Germline CDR1 reads SGHVS; CDR2 reads FQNEAQ. CDR3 length: 15 residues. The CDR3 reads CASSLPGTLNSPLHF. As DNA, the CDR3 is TGTGCCAGCAGCCTGCCAGGGACACTTAATTCACCCCTCCACTTT. The full variable domain, completed using reference TRBV7-8 and TRBJ1-6, is GAGVSQSPRYKVAKRGQDVALRCDPISGHVSLFWYQQALGQGPEFLTYFQNEAQLDKSGLPSDRFFAERPEGSVSTLKIQRTQQEDSAVYLCASSLPGTLNSPLHFGNGTRLTVT.

The J gene is TRBJ1-4, the V gene TRBV10-2; D unresolved. CDR1 and CDR2 (germline): WSHSY, SAAADI. The V end lost 2 bases, the J end lost 1 base, and 8 bases lay between the germline ends. The CDR3 has 15 amino acids. For the CDR3, the DNA is TGCGCCAGCAGTGAGGGGCGGATAACTAATGAAAAACTGTTTTTT. This sequence encodes CASSEGRITNEKLFF.

This clonotype was recorded a few times. V gene TRBV20-1 combines with J gene TRBJ2-3; 15 nucleotides align to TRBD2. This CDR3 has 16 amino acids. Per the germline V gene, CDR1 is DFQATT and CDR2 is SNEGSKA (reference sequence). The junction had 7 bases not matched to a gene; V was cut back by 5 bases and J by 4 bases. CDR3 region: CSAAVGTSGRPDTQYF. CDR3 in DNA: TGCAGTGCTGCCGTTGGGACTAGCGGGAGGCCAGATACGCAGTATTTT.

This clonotype came up a few times. The chain uses TRBV12-3 or TRBV12-4 and TRBJ2-1; 9 bases are a match to TRBD2. Trimming cost V 1 base and J 9 bases; bases outside gene matches: 16. The CDR3 loop spans 18 amino acids. CDR3 residues: CASSLDPWRSGGKGEQFF. For the CDR3, the DNA is TGTGCCAGCAGTTTAGACCCATGGAGGAGCGGGGGGAAGGGTGAGCAGTTCTTC.

The chain employs TRBV3-1 and TRBJ2-1, with 8 positions matching TRBD2. The J segment lost 1 base and the V segment lost 1 base, leaving 9 bases of the junction unmatched. The CDR3 spans 18 residues. Germline loops: CDR1 LGHDT, CDR2 YNNKEL (reference sequence). The CDR3 protein is CASSQVPSGPGSYNEQFF. For the CDR3, the DNA is TGTGCCAGCAGCCAAGTTCCTAGCGGGCCAGGGTCCTACAATGAGCAGTTCTTC.

This clonotype was recorded many times. The rearrangement joins TRBV29-1 to TRBJ2-5; D possibly uses TRBD1 or TRBD2 (6 bases each). Deletions cut 7 bases from V and 6 bases from J, with 18 bases between. Germline CDR1 is SQVTM and CDR2 is ANQGSEA. There are 13 residues in the CDR3. DNA for the CDR3: TGCAGCGGGGAACAGGGAGGCCTGAAGACCCAGTACTTC. Amino acids: CSGEQGGLKTQYF.

This clonotype was counted ten times or more. The V gene is TRBV20-1, the J gene TRBJ1-2; 8 bases fit TRBD1. With V trimmed by 7 bases and J by 0 bases, 16 bases remained unmatched. CDR1 and CDR2 from the germline V gene are DFQATT and SNEGSKA (reference sequence). CDR3 length: 17 amino acids. The CDR3 DNA reads TGCAGTGTAGACAGGGGACAGCAACAAGAGGCTAACTATGGCTACACCTTC. Translation gives CSVDRGQQQEANYGYTF.

This chain uses TRBV20-1 with TRBJ2-5; D not certain. The CDR3 spans 14 residues. Looked up from germline, CDR1 is DFQATT and CDR2 is SNEGSKA (reference sequence). V was pared by 0 bases and J by 5 bases, with 13 bases between. CDR3 sequence: CSAREFPPMETQYF. In nucleotides, the CDR3 is TGCAGTGCTAGAGAGTTCCCCCCCATGGAGACCCAGTACTTC.

This clonotype occurred many times. The chain joins TRBV4-1 to TRBJ1-2; maybe TRBD1 (6 bases). The CDR3 covers 14 residues. Per germline, CDR1 MGHRA and CDR2 YSYEKL. The V and J ends lost 0 bases and 4 bases respectively, with 9 bases between them. Written as DNA, the CDR3 is TGCGCCAGCAGCCAAGATACAGGGATCTATGGCTACACCTTC. It encodes CASSQDTGIYGYTF.

The chain uses TRBV5-1 and TRBJ1-2; 8 nucleotides agree with TRBD1. Looked up from germline, CDR1 is SGHRS and CDR2 is YFSETQ. This CDR3 has 13 residues. V was clipped by 3 bases and J by 4 bases; unmatched bases: 2. The CDR3 nucleotides read TGCGCCAGCAGCTACGGGACAGGCTATGGCTACACCTTC. It translates to CASSYGTGYGYTF.

This clonotype was detected a few times. The chain links TRBV5-1 to TRBJ2-7; weak D call: TRBD2 (5 bases). V lost 7 bases, J lost 6 bases, and 20 bases lay in between. This CDR3 comprises 14 residues. CDR1 is SGHRS and CDR2 is YFSETQ in the germline V gene. CDR3 sequence reads: CASGWTSRFSEQYF. The DNA of the CDR3 is TGCGCCAGCGGTTGGACTTCCCGATTTTCCGAGCAGTACTTC. Complete variable domain (other parts from reference TRBV5-1 and TRBJ2-7): KAGVTQTPRYLIKTRGQQVTLSCSPISGHRSVSWYQQTPGQGLQFLFEYFSETQRNKGNFPGRFSGRQFSNSRSEMNVSTLELGDSALYLCASGWTSRFSEQYFGPGTRLTVT.

The gene calls are TRBV28 and TRBJ2-7, with unresolved D. The CDR3 covers 14 residues. In germline, CDR1 is MDHEN, CDR2 SYDVKM. Trimming took off 3 bases at V and 0 bases at J, with 9 bases between the two ends. CDR3 sequence (DNA): TGTGCCAGCAGTTTCTCGGGCCACTCCTACGAGCAGTACTTC. Translated, it gives CASSFSGHSYEQYF.

This clonotype was seen a few times. V and J are TRBV12-3 or TRBV12-4 and TRBJ2-1; 9 bases agree with TRBD1. This CDR3 is built from 15 residues. V shed 5 bases and J 7 bases; nucleotides not matched to a gene: 9. The CDR3 is CASSLGTGSPNEQFF. The DNA for the CDR3 is TGTGCCAGCAGTCTAGGGACAGGGTCTCCTAATGAGCAGTTCTTC.

The V call is TRBV3-1, the J call TRBJ2-5, with 7 positions matching TRBD1. The germline V gene encodes CDR1 LGHDT and CDR2 YNNKEL (reference sequence). The CDR3 spans 13 residues. Trimming cost V 8 bases and J 5 bases; bases outside gene matches: 8. CDR3 sequence reads: CASCLGGRETQYF. The CDR3 nucleotides read TGTGCCAGCTGTTTAGGGGGCCGGGAGACCCAGTACTTC.

J is TRBJ2-7 and V is TRBV29-1; D is possibly TRBD1 (6 bases). CDR1 is SQVTM and CDR2 is ANQGSEA in the germline V gene. V gave up 4 bases and J gave up 1 base, with 14 bases separating them. CDR3 length: 14 amino acids. DNA for the CDR3: TGCAGCGTTGTAGGGTGGGGGCAATCCTACGAGCAGTACTTC. This translates into CSVVGWGQSYEQYF.

There are a few counts of this clonotype. The chain links TRBV6-2 or TRBV6-3 to TRBJ2-5; D possibly corresponds to TRBD2 (6 bases). Germline V lookup: CDR1 MNHEY, CDR2 SVGEGT. The V end lost 6 bases, the J end lost 5 bases, and 16 bases lay between the germline ends. The CDR3 spans 14 residues. The CDR3 loop reads CASSYLRDSETQYF. In nucleotides, the CDR3 is TGTGCCAGCAGCTACCTCCGGGACTCGGAGACCCAGTACTTC.

This clonotype appeared a few times. V gene TRBV29-1 combines with J gene TRBJ1-2, with D possibly matching TRBD1 (5 bases). CDR3 length: 12 amino acids. V was cut by 3 bases and J by 4 bases, with 9 bases left in between. The germline CDR1 and CDR2 sequences are SQVTM and ANQGSEA. The chain's CDR3 is CSVDQQVYGYTF. The CDR3 DNA sequence: TGCAGCGTTGACCAACAGGTCTATGGCTACACCTTC.

The chain links TRBV20-1 to TRBJ2-1; 8 bases fit TRBD2. This CDR3 contains 19 residues. The germline gives CDR1 DFQATT, CDR2 SNEGSKA (reference sequence). V trimming: 3 bases; J trimming: 7 bases; junction bases outside the gene matches: 23. In DNA, the CDR3 is TGCAGTGCTAGGGGCGCGGGAACTGGCGGGGGGAACATGATAAATGAGCAGTTCTTC. It codes for CSARGAGTGGGNMINEQFF.